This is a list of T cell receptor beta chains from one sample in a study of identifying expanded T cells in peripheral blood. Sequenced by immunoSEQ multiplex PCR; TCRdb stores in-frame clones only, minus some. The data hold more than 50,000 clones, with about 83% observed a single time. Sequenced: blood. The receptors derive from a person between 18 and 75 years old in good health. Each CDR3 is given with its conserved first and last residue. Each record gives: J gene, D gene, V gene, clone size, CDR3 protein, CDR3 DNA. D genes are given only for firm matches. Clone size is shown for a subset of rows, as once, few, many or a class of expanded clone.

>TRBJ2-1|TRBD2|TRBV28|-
CASSPKGLAAPYNEQFF
TGTGCCAGCAGCCCGAAGGGACTAGCCGCCCCCTACAATGAGCAGTTCTTC
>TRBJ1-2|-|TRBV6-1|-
CASSGQSGLDYTF
TGTGCCAGCAGTGGACAATCAGGCTTGGACTACACCTTC
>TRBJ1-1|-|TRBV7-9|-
CASSLGGTVNTEAFF
TGTGCCAGCAGCTTGGGCGGGACGGTGAACACTGAAGCTTTCTTT
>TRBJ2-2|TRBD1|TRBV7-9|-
CASSPPGTGGTGELFF
TGTGCCAGCAGCCCACCAGGGACAGGAGGGACCGGGGAGCTGTTTTTT
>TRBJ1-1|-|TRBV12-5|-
CASGLGGRNTEAFF
TGTGCTAGTGGTTTGGGGGGGAGGAACACTGAAGCTTTCTTT
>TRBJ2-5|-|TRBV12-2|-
CASRLVRPSGATVQETQYF
TGTGCAAGTCGCTTAGTACGACCCTCTGGGGCGACCGTGCAAGAGACCCAGTACTTC
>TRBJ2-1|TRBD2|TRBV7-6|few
CASSLRSGGGSYNEQFF
TGTGCCAGCAGCTTACGGTCGGGAGGGGGATCCTACAATGAGCAGTTCTTC
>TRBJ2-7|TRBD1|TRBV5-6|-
CASSLGTGTEQYF
TGTGCCAGCAGCTTAGGGACAGGTACGGAGCAGTACTTC
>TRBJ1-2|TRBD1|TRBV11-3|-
CASSPRQGPAYGYTF
TGTGCCAGCAGCCCGAGACAGGGTCCCGCGTATGGCTACACCTTC
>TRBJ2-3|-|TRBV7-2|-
CASSSMRGLRTDTQYF
TGTGCCAGCAGCTCCATGCGGGGTTTGCGCACAGATACGCAGTATTTT
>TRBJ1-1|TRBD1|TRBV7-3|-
CASSLTGSQGAEAFF
TGTGCCAGCAGCTTAACGGGATCGCAGGGGGCTGAAGCTTTCTTT
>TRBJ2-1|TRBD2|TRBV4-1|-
CASSGLAGGRNEQFF
TGCGCCAGCAGTGGTTTAGCGGGGGGGCGCAATGAGCAGTTCTTC
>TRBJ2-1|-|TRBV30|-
CAWCWRRNEQFF
TGTGCCTGGTGCTGGAGGAGAAATGAGCAGTTCTTC
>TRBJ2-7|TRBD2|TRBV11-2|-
CASSLDGRAWEQYF
TGTGCCAGCAGCTTAGACGGGAGGGCTTGGGAGCAGTACTTC
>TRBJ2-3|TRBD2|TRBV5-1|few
CASSLAGGRGSTDTQYF
TGCGCCAGCAGCTTGGCCGGAGGGCGGGGGAGCACAGATACGCAGTATTTT
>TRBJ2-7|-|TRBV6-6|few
CASSYKQSYEQYF
TGTGCCAGCAGTTACAAACAGTCCTACGAGCAGTACTTC
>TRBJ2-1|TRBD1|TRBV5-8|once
CASSFRRGSYNEQFF
TGTGCCAGCAGCTTCCGCAGGGGGTCCTACAATGAGCAGTTCTTC